The subject of this entry is one T cell receptor (beta chain). CDR3 size: 16 residues. Germline V gene lookup returns CDR1 MNHEY and CDR2 SMNVEV (reference sequence). V was pared by 5 bases and J by 2 bases, with 6 bases of the junction left unmatched. Original data processing: Reference gene primer amplification yielded estimated nucleated cell counts. The assay was immunoSEQ multiplex PCR, and TCRdb's table has in-frame clones only and misses some. The DNA gave D and trimming, while V, J and clone size come from that table. This table holds about 210,000 clones, 84% found once. This sample was taken from a study of blood T cell repertoires in COVID-19. Looking at the study overall: Specimens from acute and convalescent COVID-19 originated in the United States, Italy and Spain. In each case, the material was cDNA or gDNA derived from T cells, B-cell-depleted T cells, or PBMCs.

The rearrangement links TRBV27 to TRBJ2-1; TRBD2 aligns across 10 bases. The source is a woman aged 45-65 years with active or convalescent COVID-19. The sequenced material came from peripheral blood. Here the CDR3 reads CASSARLAGPYNEQFF. Here the CDR3 DNA reads TGTGCCAGCAGTGCCAGACTAGCGGGCCCCTACAATGAGCAGTTCTTC.